One sample yielded the 30 T cell receptor beta chains listed below, sequenced in a study of post-analysis software for immune sequencing data. Broader study findings: A handful of TRBV segments appeared more often in patients than in controls, and TRBV5-6, TRBV5-1 and TRBV20-1 were among these.

Their antigens are not known. The TCR beta cDNA libraries contained unique molecular identifiers. TCRdb independently ran MiXCR on the PCR reads; one entry per CDR3 protein. The data hold hundreds of thousands of distinct CDR3 sequences, with less than 35% observed a single time. What was sequenced was blood. These receptors came from a girl aged 5-17 years with multiple sclerosis.

In its sample, this clonotype was seen a few times. The chain couples TRBV14 to TRBJ2-1, with TRBD2 as a possible D gene (6 bases). The V end lost 0 bases, the J end lost 5 bases, and 14 bases lay between the germline ends. Germline V gene data show CDR1 as SGHDN and CDR2 as FVKESK. The CDR3 is 16 amino acids. CDR3 nucleotide sequence: TGTGCCAGCAGCCAAGATAGGCTAGCGCTAGACAATGAGCAGTTCTTC. Its translation is CASSQDRLALDNEQFF.

This sequence joins TRBV4-3 and TRBJ2-7, with 8 nucleotides matching TRBD2. V lost 0 bases to trimming and J lost 4 bases; unmatched junction nucleotides: 14. CDR3 size: 18 residues. Germline CDR1 and CDR2: LGHNA and YSLEER. The CDR3 spells CASSQDLPSGSGLYEQYF. Written as DNA, the CDR3 is TGCGCCAGCAGCCAAGACCTTCCCAGCGGGAGCGGCTTATACGAGCAGTACTTC.

Regarding this clonotype: A much larger clone differs from this one at a single base, so this may be a read error. The genes are TRBV29-1 and TRBJ2-5; TRBD1 agrees at 10 bases. Germline V gene data show CDR1 as SQVTM and CDR2 as ANQGSEA. The CDR3 covers 13 residues. The CDR3 loop reads CNVKTGGEETQYF. In DNA form, the CDR3 reads TGCAACGTTAAGACAGGGGGCGAAGAGACCCAGTACTTC.

This clonotype showed up many times. This chain links TRBV10-3 with TRBJ2-5, with 10 positions matching TRBD1. Germline CDR1 ENHRY, CDR2 SYGVKD. The CDR3 consists of 13 residues. J gave up 3 bases and V 6 bases, and 1 base lay outside the gene matches. CDR3 sequence (DNA): TGTGCCATCAGGGGGACAGGGGAAGAGACCCAGTACTTC. This codes for CAIRGTGEETQYF.

The chain is built from TRBV5-1 and TRBJ2-1, with TRBD2 identical over 12 bases. The junction had 3 bases not matched to a gene; V was cut back by 4 bases and J by 7 bases. The CDR3 is 14 amino acids. Looked up from germline, CDR1 is SGHRS and CDR2 is YFSETQ. The chain's CDR3 is CASSKGLAGNEQFF. As DNA, the CDR3 is TGCGCCAGCAGCAAAGGACTAGCGGGGAATGAGCAGTTCTTC.

In this sample, this clonotype turned up a few times. This sequence joins TRBV27 and TRBJ2-3, with D possibly being TRBD2 (7 bases). Germline CDR1 MNHEY, CDR2 SMNVEV (reference sequence). This CDR3 has 14 amino acids. V lost 10 bases and J 5 bases, leaving 19 bases between the germline ends. The CDR3 protein is CATKRGGQGDTQYF. For the CDR3, the DNA is TGTGCCACCAAAAGGGGGGGGCAGGGAGATACGCAGTATTTT.

This clonotype came up many times. The chain joins TRBV6-1 to TRBJ1-5; D unresolved. The germline gives CDR1 MNHNS, CDR2 SASEGT. This CDR3 spans 14 amino acids. The ends were cut back, 3 bases at V and 0 bases at J, with 6 bases in the middle. CDR3 in amino acids: CASSEPGSNQPQHF. The CDR3 region has the DNA TGTGCCAGCAGTGAGCCCGGTAGCAATCAGCCCCAGCATTTT.

The chain combines TRBV6-5 with TRBJ2-7; weak D call: TRBD2 (5 bases). Deletions cut 5 bases from V and 6 bases from J, with 11 bases between. CDR3 length equals 12 residues. The germline gives CDR1 MNHEY, CDR2 SVGAGI. The CDR3 DNA sequence: TGTGCCAGCAGTGCCCCGGGGAGCGAGCAGTACTTC. Protein product: CASSAPGSEQYF.

The chain links TRBV28 to TRBJ2-3; D is ambiguous. Germline V gene sequence: CDR1 MDHEN, CDR2 SYDVKM. This CDR3 is 14 amino acids long. V was shortened by 6 bases and J by 1 base, with 11 bases between the two germline ends. CDR3 in DNA: TGTGCCAGCAGAGAGAAGTATGGCACAGATACGCAGTATTTT. This encodes CASREKYGTDTQYF.

This clonotype was recorded a few times. The gene calls are TRBV20-1 and TRBJ2-6, with D perhaps matching TRBD1 (5 bases). The V end was cut by 8 bases, the J end by 0 bases, with 14 bases between. The CDR3 has 15 amino acids. The germline V gene encodes CDR1 DFQATT and CDR2 SNEGSKA (reference sequence). CDR3 protein: CSTITGFSGANVLTF. For the CDR3, the DNA is TGCAGTACTATAACAGGCTTCTCTGGGGCCAACGTCCTGACTTTC.

The rearrangement uses TRBV12-3 or TRBV12-4 and TRBJ2-2; no reliable D call. This CDR3 comprises 13 residues. V was clipped by 6 bases and J by 1 base, with 6 bases between them. CDR3 in DNA: TGTGCCAGCAGACGGATGAACACCGGGGAGCTGTTTTTT. Protein sequence: CASRRMNTGELFF.

DNA for the CDR3: TGTGCCAGCAGCCCCTCACTCGCCTACGAGCAGTACTTC. Translating it yields CASSPSLAYEQYF. The chain is built from TRBV7-9 and TRBJ2-5; D call uncertain. The DNA end favors TRBJ2-7, so the J call may be wrong. CDR1 and CDR2 (germline): SEHNR, FQNEAQ (reference sequence). The CDR3 runs to 13 residues.

The chain couples TRBV27 to TRBJ1-5; tentative D call: TRBD1 (6 bases). The germline CDR1 and CDR2 sequences are MNHEY and SMNVEV (reference sequence). Trimming took 5 bases from V and 1 from J, leaving 21 bases between them. The CDR3 consists of 18 residues. Here the CDR3 DNA reads TGTGCCAGCAGTCTAAGATTTACAGGGTTGGGGAGCAATCAGCCCCAGCATTTT. Its translation is CASSLRFTGLGSNQPQHF.

The chain couples TRBV7-6 to TRBJ2-5; perhaps D is TRBD1 or TRBD2 (5 bases each). Trimming removed 1 base from V and 2 bases from J, with 17 bases in between. Germline assignment: CDR1 SGHVS and CDR2 FNYEAQ. The CDR3 is 17 amino acids. The CDR3 DNA reads as TGTGCCAGCAGCTTAGGGCGGCTAGCTTGGGGGCAAGAGACCCAGTACTTC. Translating it yields CASSLGRLAWGQETQYF. Full variable domain (missing parts from reference TRBV7-6 and TRBJ2-5): GAGVSQSPRYKVTKRGQDVALRCDPISGHVSLYWYRQALGQGPEFLTYFNYEAQQDKSGLPNDRFSAERPEGSISTLTIQRTEQRDSAMYRCASSLGRLAWGQETQYFGPGTRLLVL.

This sequence joins TRBV15 and TRBJ1-5; D is uncertain. Deletions cut 6 bases from V and 0 bases from J, with 18 bases between. This CDR3 is 17 amino acids long. Germline-derived CDR1 and CDR2 are LNHNV and YYDKDF (reference sequence). This CDR3 reads CATRRTSTYSSNQPQHF. DNA of the CDR3: TGTGCCACCAGACGGACCTCGACGTACAGTAGCAATCAGCCCCAGCATTTT.

This clonotype was seen a few times. The genes are TRBV3-1 and TRBJ2-1, with 9 nucleotides matching TRBD2. This CDR3 contains 16 residues. The germline V gene encodes CDR1 LGHDT and CDR2 YNNKEL (reference sequence). The junction had 8 bases not matched to a gene; V was cut back by 0 bases and J by 8 bases. DNA of the CDR3: TGTGCCAGCAGCCAAGAATGGGCGGGGGGGCGCGATGAGCAGTTCTTC. Protein sequence: CASSQEWAGGRDEQFF.

Many counts were recorded for this clonotype. The DNA for the CDR3 is TGTGCCAGCAGCTCCCCCGAGCGGGAGGGCACAGATACGCAGTATTTT. Amino acid sequence: CASSSPEREGTDTQYF. The chain employs TRBV7-8 and TRBJ2-3; 9 bases map to TRBD2. The V gene's germline CDR1 is SGHVS and CDR2 FQNEAQ. The trim removed 4 bases at V and 1 base at J, leaving 6 bases unmatched. The CDR3 sequence is 16 residues long.

About this clonotype itself: A read error may be the cause here, since a much bigger clone is one base away. CDR3 region: CTSSQVDTQYF. CDR3 DNA: TGTACCAGCAGCCAAGTGGATACGCAGTATTTT. This sequence joins TRBV14 and TRBJ2-3; D is uncertain. The CDR3 totals 11 residues. Germline CDR1 SGHDN, CDR2 FVKESK.

This clonotype was counted only a few times. This chain connects TRBV6-6 to TRBJ2-4; 7 bases line up with TRBD1. The V and J ends lost 6 bases and 9 bases, in that order; junction bases with no gene match: 11. Germline V CDR1 and CDR2: MNHNY, SVGAGI (reference sequence). The CDR3 sequence is 14 residues long. CDR3 nucleotides: TGTGCCAGCAGGCACGACAGGGATGGCGGCATTCAGTACTTC. Its translation is CASRHDRDGGIQYF.

V usage is TRBV10-3 and J usage is TRBJ1-1; D gene ambiguous. There are 13 residues in the CDR3. V lost 3 bases and J 5 bases, leaving 10 bases between the germline ends. CDR1 ENHRY and CDR2 SYGVKD come from the germline V gene. This CDR3 reads CAISDTQRTEAFF. The DNA for the CDR3 is TGTGCCATCAGTGACACCCAAAGGACTGAAGCTTTCTTT.

The chain employs TRBV21-1 and TRBJ2-7; the table's D call, TRBD2, has no DNA check behind it. TRBV21-1 is a pseudogene segment. This CDR3 region has 15 residues. The CDR3 spells CASSHGTSGFYEQYF. CDR3 sequence (DNA): TGTGCCAGCAGCCACGGGACTAGCGGATTCTACGAGCAGTACTTC.

Note on this clonotype: Since no conserved phenylalanine or tryptophan closes the CDR3, a read error is the likely cause. The chain is built from TRBV20-1 and TRBJ2-3; 7 positions agree with TRBD2. Germline lookup yields CDR1 DFQATT and CDR2 SNEGSKA (reference sequence). The CDR3 is made up of 12 amino acids. The CDR3 here is CTSRGGADTQYS. The CDR3 DNA reads TGCACTAGTAGGGGAGGGGCAGATACGCAGTATTCT.

This chain uses TRBV25-1 with TRBJ1-6; no firm D call. The germline gives CDR1 MGHDK, CDR2 SYGVNS. V was shortened by 1 base and J by 7 bases, with 8 bases between the two germline ends. The CDR3 has 14 amino acids. The DNA of the CDR3 is TGTGCCAGCAGTGAATTGCCGTGGAATTCACCCCTCCACTTT. It specifies CASSELPWNSPLHF.

CDR3 protein: CAIQENMNTEAFF. For the CDR3, the DNA is TGTGCCATCCAAGAGAATATGAACACTGAAGCTTTCTTT. The genes are TRBV10-3 and TRBJ1-1, with D unclear. Germline V CDR1 and CDR2: ENHRY, SYGVKD. This CDR3 contains 13 residues. V lost 8 bases to trimming and J lost 0 bases, with 10 bases between them.

CDR3: CASHRLIASSYNSPLHF. DNA of the CDR3: TGTGCCAGCCACCGGCTTATCGCGAGCTCCTATAATTCACCCCTCCACTTT. The chain is built from TRBV7-9 and TRBJ1-6; D ambiguous. The V and J ends lost 8 bases and 0 bases respectively, with 17 bases between them. This CDR3 has 17 residues. Germline loops: CDR1 SEHNR, CDR2 FQNEAQ (reference sequence). Full variable domain (outside the CDR3, taken from reference TRBV7-9 and TRBJ1-6): DTGVSQNPRHKITKRGQNVTFRCDPISEHNRLYWYRQTLGQGPEFLTYFQNEAQLEKSRLLSDRFSAERPKGSFSTLEIQRTEQGDSAMYLCASHRLIASSYNSPLHFGNGTRLTVT.

This clonotype was counted a few times. The gene calls are TRBV6-5 and TRBJ2-1; D perhaps matches TRBD2 (6 bases). V lost 5 bases to trimming and J lost 11 bases, with 16 bases between them. The CDR3 is 13 residues long. Germline V lookup: CDR1 MNHEY, CDR2 SVGAGI. This CDR3 reads CASSQLEGAQQFF. The DNA for the CDR3 is TGTGCCAGCAGTCAGCTGGAGGGTGCGCAGCAGTTCTTC.

The V call is TRBV10-3, the J call TRBJ1-5; D remains ambiguous. The CDR3 length is 14 residues. V was shortened by 5 bases and J by 1 base, with 9 bases between the two germline ends. The germline V gene encodes CDR1 ENHRY and CDR2 SYGVKD. CDR3: CAISPGGSNQPQHF. The CDR3 coding sequence is TGTGCCATCAGTCCGGGAGGCAGCAATCAGCCCCAGCATTTT.

DNA for the CDR3: TGTGCCAGCAAAGGCGCGCCGAACACCGGGGAGCTGTTTTTT. It encodes CASKGAPNTGELFF. This chain links TRBV2 with TRBJ2-2; no firm D call. Germline lookup yields CDR1 SNHLY and CDR2 FYNNEI. This CDR3 is 14 amino acids long. V lost 7 bases and J 0 bases, leaving 9 bases between the germline ends. Based on the CDR3 plus reference TRBV2 and TRBJ2-2, the full variable domain is EPEVTQTPSHQVTQMGQEVILRCVPISNHLYFYWYRQILGQKVEFLVSFYNNEISEKSEIFDDQFSVERPDGSNFTLKIRSTKLEDSAMYFCASKGAPNTGELFFGEGSRLTVL.

This rearrangement joins TRBV5-6 to TRBJ1-1, with 9 bases fitting TRBD1. CDR1 SGHDT and CDR2 YYEEEE come from the germline V gene. J was trimmed by 0 bases and V by 3 bases; bases with no gene match: 12. This CDR3 comprises 18 residues. The CDR3 region is CASSWRTGTGKMNTEAFF. The DNA of the CDR3 is TGTGCCAGCAGCTGGCGGACCGGGACAGGGAAGATGAACACTGAAGCTTTCTTT. The whole variable domain, filled in from reference TRBV5-6 and TRBJ1-1, reads DAGVTQSPTHLIKTRGQQVTLRCSPKSGHDTVSWYQQALGQGPQFIFQYYEEEERQRGNFPDRFSGHQFPNYSSELNVNALLLGDSALYLCASSWRTGTGKMNTEAFFGQGTRLTVV.

The chain links TRBV20-1 to TRBJ2-1; D perhaps matches TRBD2 (6 bases). The CDR3 has 15 amino acids. The V and J ends lost 6 bases and 7 bases respectively, with 22 bases between them. In germline, CDR1 is DFQATT, CDR2 SNEGSKA (reference sequence). The CDR3 region has the DNA TGCAGTGCCCACCGTACAGCGAGAGGGAGGAATGAGCAGTTCTTC. Encoded protein: CSAHRTARGRNEQFF.